These T cell receptor beta chains were read from a single sample in a study of metastatic and nonmetastatic thyroid tumors. Using MiXCR, TCRdb re-called clones from the PCR reads. The sample lists some 17,000 clones, roughly 23% occurring once. The specimen was blood. These receptor sequences come from a male donor with papillary thyroid cancer or a benign thyroid nodule (not recorded which). Some clones in this sample may be carry-over from other donors' samples. Both conserved end residues are part of each CDR3. A D gene is named only where the DNA matches it firmly. The listing skips clone size in some rows; elsewhere it reads once, few, many or a size class.

CAWSVLAGFGGYTF,TGTGCCTGGAGTGTATTGGCCGGATTTGGGGGCTACACCTTC,TRBJ1-2,TRBV30,medium-sized,.
CATRQGPYEQYF,TGTGCCACCCGACAGGGGCCCTACGAGCAGTACTTC,TRBJ2-7,TRBV2,many,TRBD1
CAISDGDSTEAFF,TGTGCCATCAGTGATGGTGACAGCACTGAAGCTTTCTTT,TRBJ1-1,TRBV10-3,many,.
CSVRRTGATYEQYF,TGCAGCGTTCGCCGGACAGGGGCTACCTACGAGCAGTACTTC,TRBJ2-7,TRBV29-1,many,TRBD1
CASLRRAGGVVTGELFF,TGTGCCAGCCTTAGGCGGGCGGGAGGGGTGGTCACCGGGGAGCTGTTTTTT,TRBJ2-2,TRBV11-2,.,TRBD2
CASSEGQAVVQPQHF,TGTGCCAGTAGTGAAGGACAGGCTGTGGTTCAGCCCCAGCATTTT,TRBJ1-5,TRBV6-1,few,TRBD1
CASSIGTGVGRATIYF,TGCGCCAGCAGCATCGGGACAGGGGTAGGTCGTGCGACCATATATTTT,TRBJ1-3,TRBV5-1,many,TRBD1
CAIQSPQTEQYF,TGTGCCATCCAATCCCCCCAGACAGAGCAGTACTTC,TRBJ2-7,TRBV10-3,many,.
CASSATGYYGYTF,TGTGCCAGCAGCGCGACAGGGTATTATGGCTACACCTTC,TRBJ1-2,TRBV9,.,TRBD1
CASSSNPTGSETQYF,TGCGCCAGCAGCTCCAACCCGACAGGTTCCGAGACCCAGTACTTC,TRBJ2-5,TRBV5-1,many,.
CASSQGRQGREQFF,TGTGCCAGCAGCCAAGGGCGGCAGGGGCGGGAGCAGTTCTTC,TRBJ2-1,TRBV3-1,.,.
CASSQDRWGGLNEQYF,TGTGCCAGCAGCCAAGACCGATGGGGCGGGCTTAACGAGCAGTACTTC,TRBJ2-7,TRBV4-2,.,.
CASSLQDRGLYGYTF,TGTGCCAGCAGTTTACAGGACAGGGGGCTCTATGGCTACACCTTC,TRBJ1-2,TRBV28,.,TRBD1
CASTLGRNTEAFF,TGTGCCAGCACCCTAGGGAGGAACACTGAAGCTTTCTTT,TRBJ1-1,TRBV6-1,.,.
CASGLAAGSYNEQFF,TGTGCCAGCGGCCTGGCGGCGGGGTCCTACAATGAGCAGTTCTTC,TRBJ2-1,TRBV6-1,many,.
CASSLEDTGYEQYF,TGTGCCAGCAGCTTGGAGGACACTGGCTACGAGCAGTACTTC,TRBJ2-7,TRBV7-9,.,.
CASSDSGTGGAHF,TGTGCCAGCAGCGATTCCGGGACAGGTGGGGCCCACTTT,TRBJ1-6,TRBV11-2,medium-sized,TRBD1
CASKAQGALNYGYTF,TGTGCCAGCAAAGCCCAAGGAGCGCTTAACTATGGCTACACCTTC,TRBJ1-2,TRBV12-3/TRBV12-4,few,.
CASSAPTGTTIAYNEQFF,TGTGCCAGCAGCGCGCCTACTGGGACCACCATCGCCTACAATGAGCAGTTCTTC,TRBJ2-1,TRBV11-2,.,.
CASSVVPNSGANVLTF,TGTGCCAGCAGCGTAGTTCCGAACTCTGGGGCCAACGTCCTGACTTTC,TRBJ2-6,TRBV9,.,.
CSVEEGAGNTIYF,TGCAGCGTTGAGGAGGGGGCCGGAAACACCATATATTTT,TRBJ1-3,TRBV29-1,many,TRBD1
CASSDEENTEAFF,TGTGCCAGCAGTGATGAAGAGAACACTGAAGCTTTCTTT,TRBJ1-1,TRBV6-1,medium-sized,.
CSAENRGSRAYNEQFF,TGCAGTGCCGAAAACCGGGGCTCGCGGGCCTACAATGAGCAGTTCTTC,TRBJ2-1,TRBV20-1,medium-sized,.
CASSAGAETQYF,TGTGCCAGCAGCGCGGGGGCGGAGACCCAGTACTTC,TRBJ2-5,TRBV3-1,.,.
CASSYGVEAFF,TGTGCCAGCAGTTACGGCGTGGAAGCTTTCTTT,TRBJ1-1,TRBV12-3/TRBV12-4,.,.
CASSNRADTQYF,TGTGCCAGCAGTAACAGGGCAGATACGCAGTATTTT,TRBJ2-3,TRBV12-3/TRBV12-4,medium-sized,.
CASSDRGEADTQYF,TGTGCCAGCAGTGACAGGGGAGAGGCAGATACGCAGTATTTT,TRBJ2-3,TRBV6-4,many,.
CSARGGGGRAIEETQYF,TGCAGTGCTAGAGGAGGTGGCGGGAGGGCCATTGAAGAGACCCAGTACTTC,TRBJ2-5,TRBV20-1,many,TRBD2
CASPPGGRYQETQYF,TGTGCCAGCCCCCCGGGGGGAAGATATCAAGAGACCCAGTACTTC,TRBJ2-5,TRBV6-4,many,TRBD2
CASRATSGGIYEQYF,TGTGCCAGCAGAGCAACTAGCGGGGGAATCTACGAGCAGTACTTC,TRBJ2-7,TRBV6-1,few,TRBD2
CASRVDGNQPQHF,TGTGCCAGCAGGGTGGACGGGAATCAGCCCCAGCATTTT,TRBJ1-5,TRBV28,many,.
CASSYGQEYNEQFF,TGTGCCAGCAGTTACGGACAGGAATACAATGAGCAGTTCTTC,TRBJ2-1,TRBV6-5,few,TRBD1
CALDSGRAVIAKNIQYF,TGTGCCCTGGATTCAGGGAGGGCGGTAATAGCCAAAAACATTCAGTACTTC,TRBJ2-4,TRBV30,many,TRBD2
CASSYSRGRMVYGYTF,TGTGCCAGCAGTTACTCGCGGGGACGGATGGTCTATGGCTACACCTTC,TRBJ1-2,TRBV6-6,.,.
CASSTRERTGELFF,TGTGCCAGCAGTACCCGGGAGCGCACCGGGGAGCTGTTTTTT,TRBJ2-2,TRBV6-2/TRBV6-3,medium-sized,.
CAGSQVRLGAFYGYTF,TGCGCCGGCAGCCAAGTCCGCCTTGGGGCGTTCTATGGCTACACCTTC,TRBJ1-2,TRBV4-1,.,.
CASSLGPTGCVYTF,TGTGCCAGCAGTTTAGGCCCTACAGGGTGCGTCTACACCTTC,TRBJ1-2,TRBV12-3/TRBV12-4,few,.
CASSQVASTGLYGYTF,TGCGCCAGCAGCCAAGTCGCGTCGACAGGTCTCTATGGCTACACCTTC,TRBJ1-2,TRBV4-1,many,.
CASSSMGLEGTEAFF,TGTGCCAGCAGTTCGATGGGCCTTGAGGGCACTGAAGCTTTCTTT,TRBJ1-1,TRBV6-1,few,.
CASSLRGQGANRPQHF,TGTGCCAGCAGTTTACGGGGACAGGGGGCGAATCGGCCCCAGCATTTT,TRBJ1-5,TRBV27,few,TRBD1
CASSLGTDGYTF,TGTGCCAGCAGCTTAGGGACAGATGGCTACACCTTC,TRBJ1-2,TRBV11-3,.,.
CASSLDPQLEQYF,TGTGCCAGCAGCTTGGACCCTCAACTCGAGCAGTACTTC,TRBJ2-7,TRBV7-2,medium-sized,.
CASSLGGGVTEAFF,TGTGCCAGCAGCTTGGGCGGAGGGGTAACTGAAGCTTTCTTT,TRBJ1-1,TRBV5-5,many,.
CASSLGATKETQYF,TGTGCCAGCAGCTTAGGGGCAACCAAAGAGACCCAGTACTTC,TRBJ2-5,TRBV11-2,many,.
CASSYEACTAYEQYF,TGTGCCAGCAGTTACGAAGCATGTACAGCCTACGAGCAGTACTTC,TRBJ2-7,TRBV6-6,few,.
CASSLSGGNTGELFF,TGTGCCAGTAGTCTCTCCGGGGGCAACACCGGGGAGCTGTTTTTT,TRBJ2-2,TRBV19,many,.
CASRTSGAETQYF,TGCGCCAGCAGAACTAGCGGGGCGGAGACCCAGTACTTC,TRBJ2-5,TRBV10-2,many,TRBD2
CASSGAGEEYF,TGTGCCAGCAGTGGCGCGGGAGAGGAGTACTTC,TRBJ2-7,TRBV28,few,TRBD2
CASSSSMSGDEQYF,TGTGCCAGCAGCTCTTCAATGTCGGGGGACGAGCAGTACTTC,TRBJ2-7,TRBV11-2,medium-sized,.
CSPLPTFARNQETQYF,TGCAGTCCGTTACCCACTTTTGCGCGAAACCAAGAGACCCAGTACTTC,TRBJ2-5,TRBV20-1,medium-sized,.
CASSTGQGTSGTQYF,TGTGCCAGCAGTACGGGGCAGGGGACGTCAGGGACCCAGTACTTC,TRBJ2-5,TRBV11-3,many,.